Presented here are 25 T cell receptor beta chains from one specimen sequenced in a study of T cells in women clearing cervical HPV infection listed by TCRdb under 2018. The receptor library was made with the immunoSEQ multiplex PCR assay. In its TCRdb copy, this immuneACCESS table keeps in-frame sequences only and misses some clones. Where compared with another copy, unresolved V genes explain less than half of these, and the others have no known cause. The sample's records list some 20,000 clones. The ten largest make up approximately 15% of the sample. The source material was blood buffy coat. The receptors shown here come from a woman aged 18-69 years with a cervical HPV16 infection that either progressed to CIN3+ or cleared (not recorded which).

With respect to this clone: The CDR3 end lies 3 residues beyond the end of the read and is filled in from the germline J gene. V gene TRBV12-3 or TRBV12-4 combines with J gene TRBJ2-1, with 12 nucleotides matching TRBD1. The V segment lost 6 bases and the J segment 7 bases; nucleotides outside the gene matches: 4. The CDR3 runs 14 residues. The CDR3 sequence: CASSLGQGANEQFF. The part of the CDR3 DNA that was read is TGTGCCAGCAGCCTGGGACAGGGGGCAAATGAG.

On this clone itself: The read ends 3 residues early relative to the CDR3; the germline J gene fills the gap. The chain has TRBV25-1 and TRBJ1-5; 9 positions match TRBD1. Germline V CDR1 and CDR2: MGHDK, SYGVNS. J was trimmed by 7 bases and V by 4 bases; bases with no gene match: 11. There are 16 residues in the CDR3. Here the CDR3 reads CASSGEPGQGIQPQHF. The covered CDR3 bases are TGTGCCAGCAGTGGGGAACCGGGACAGGGTATCCAGCCC.

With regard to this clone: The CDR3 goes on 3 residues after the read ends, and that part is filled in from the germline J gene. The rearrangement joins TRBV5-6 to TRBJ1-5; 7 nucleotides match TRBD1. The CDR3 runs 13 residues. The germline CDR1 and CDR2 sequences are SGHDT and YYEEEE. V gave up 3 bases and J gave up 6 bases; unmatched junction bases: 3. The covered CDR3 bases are TGTGCCAGCAGCTCCTACAGGGGTCAGCCC. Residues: CASSSYRGQP. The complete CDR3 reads CASSSYRGQPQHF. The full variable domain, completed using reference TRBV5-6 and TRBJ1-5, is DAGVTQSPTHLIKTRGQQVTLRCSPKSGHDTVSWYQQALGQGPQFIFQYYEEEERQRGNFPDRFSGHQFPNYSSELNVNALLLGDSALYLCASSSYRGQPQHFGDGTRLSIL.

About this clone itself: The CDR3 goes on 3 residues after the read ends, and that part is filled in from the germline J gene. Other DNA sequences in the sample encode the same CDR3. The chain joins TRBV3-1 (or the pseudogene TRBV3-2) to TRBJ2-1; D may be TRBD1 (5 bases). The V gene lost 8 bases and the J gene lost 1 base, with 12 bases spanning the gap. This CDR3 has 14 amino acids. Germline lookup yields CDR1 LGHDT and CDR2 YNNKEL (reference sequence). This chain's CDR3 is CASSRGVSYNEQFF. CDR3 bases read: TGTGCCAGCTCTAGGGGCGTGTCCTACAATGAG.

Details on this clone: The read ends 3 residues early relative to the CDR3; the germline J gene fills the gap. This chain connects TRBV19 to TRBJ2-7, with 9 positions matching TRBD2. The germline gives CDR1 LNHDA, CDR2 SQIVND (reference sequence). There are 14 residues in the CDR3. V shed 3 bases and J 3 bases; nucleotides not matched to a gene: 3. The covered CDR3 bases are TGTGCCAGTAGTATTCTAGCGGGGAACTACGAG. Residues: CASSILAGNYE. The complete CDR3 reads CASSILAGNYEQYF.

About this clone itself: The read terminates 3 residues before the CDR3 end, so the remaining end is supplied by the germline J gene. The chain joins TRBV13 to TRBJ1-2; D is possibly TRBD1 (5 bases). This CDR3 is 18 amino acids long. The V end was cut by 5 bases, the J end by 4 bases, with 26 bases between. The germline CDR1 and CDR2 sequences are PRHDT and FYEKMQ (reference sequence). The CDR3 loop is CASSRRDLSGWGSYGYTF. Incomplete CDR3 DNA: TGTGCCAGCAGCCGAAGAGATCTCTCAGGGTGGGGCTCCTATGGC. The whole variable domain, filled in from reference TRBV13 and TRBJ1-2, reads AAGVIQSPRHLIKEKRETATLKCYPIPRHDTVYWYQQGPGQDPQFLISFYEKMQSDKGSIPDRFSAQQFSDYHSELNMSSLELGDSALYFCASSRRDLSGWGSYGYTFGSGTRLTVV.

CDR3 region: CASSFRTVLSYGYTF. CDR3 DNA, as far as it was read: TGTGCCAGCAGCTTCCGGACAGTCCTATCCTATGGC. This chain joins TRBV5-4 and TRBJ1-2; D is perhaps TRBD1 (6 bases). Read data end 3 residues before the CDR3 end; the end is taken from the germline J gene. Germline V gene sequence: CDR1 SGHNT, CDR2 YYREEE (reference sequence). V lost 2 bases and J 4 bases, leaving 15 bases between the germline ends. The CDR3 totals 15 residues.

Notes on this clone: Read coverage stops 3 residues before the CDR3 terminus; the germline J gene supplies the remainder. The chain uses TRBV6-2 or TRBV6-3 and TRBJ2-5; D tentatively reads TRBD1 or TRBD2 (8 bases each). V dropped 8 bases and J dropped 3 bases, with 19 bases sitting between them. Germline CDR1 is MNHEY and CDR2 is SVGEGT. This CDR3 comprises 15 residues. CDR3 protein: CASLGRAGGEETQYF. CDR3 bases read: TGTGCCAGCCTCGGGAGGGCAGGGGGCGAAGAGACC.

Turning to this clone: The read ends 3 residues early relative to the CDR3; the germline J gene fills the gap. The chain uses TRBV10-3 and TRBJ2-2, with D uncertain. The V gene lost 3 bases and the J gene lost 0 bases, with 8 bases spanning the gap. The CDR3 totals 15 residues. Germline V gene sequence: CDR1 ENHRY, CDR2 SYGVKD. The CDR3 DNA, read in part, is TGTGCCATCAGTGACAGGCTCGCGAACACCGGGGAG. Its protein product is CAISDRLANTGE. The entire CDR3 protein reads CAISDRLANTGELFF.

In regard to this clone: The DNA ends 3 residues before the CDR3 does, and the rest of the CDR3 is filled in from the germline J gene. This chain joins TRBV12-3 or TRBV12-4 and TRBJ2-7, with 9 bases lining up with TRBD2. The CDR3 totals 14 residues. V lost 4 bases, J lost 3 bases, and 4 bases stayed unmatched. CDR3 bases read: TGTGCCAGCAGTTCTGGACTAGCGCACTACGAG. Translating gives CASSSGLAHYE. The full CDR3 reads CASSSGLAHYEQYF.

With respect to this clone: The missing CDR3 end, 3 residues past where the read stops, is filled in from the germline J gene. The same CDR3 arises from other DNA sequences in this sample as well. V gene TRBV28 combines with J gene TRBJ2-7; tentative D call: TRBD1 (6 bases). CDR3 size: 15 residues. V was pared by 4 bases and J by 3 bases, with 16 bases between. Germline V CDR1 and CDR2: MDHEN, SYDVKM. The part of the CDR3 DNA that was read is TGTGCCAGCAGTTCGTTATCAGGGGCCCTCTACGAG. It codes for CASSSLSGALYE. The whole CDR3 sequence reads CASSSLSGALYEQYF.

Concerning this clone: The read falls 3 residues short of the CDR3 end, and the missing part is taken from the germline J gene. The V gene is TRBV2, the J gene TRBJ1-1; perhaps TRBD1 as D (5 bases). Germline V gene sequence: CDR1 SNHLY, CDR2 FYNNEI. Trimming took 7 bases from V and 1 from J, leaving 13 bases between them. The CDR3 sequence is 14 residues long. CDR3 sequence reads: CASTADNWNTEAFF. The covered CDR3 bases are TGTGCCAGCACCGCGGACAATTGGAACACTGAA.

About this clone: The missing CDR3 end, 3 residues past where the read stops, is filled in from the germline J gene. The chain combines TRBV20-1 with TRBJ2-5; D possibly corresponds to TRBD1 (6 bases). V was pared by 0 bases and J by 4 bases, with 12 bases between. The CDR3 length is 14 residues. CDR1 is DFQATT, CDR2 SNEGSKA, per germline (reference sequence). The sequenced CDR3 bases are TGCAGTGCTAGAGATGGAAAGGGGGTAGAGACC. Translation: CSARDGKGVET. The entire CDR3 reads CSARDGKGVETQYF.

The CDR3 sequence is CASTKGGSPYEQYF. CDR3 DNA, as far as it was read: TGTGCCAGCACTAAAGGGGGTTCACCCTACGAG. The chain uses TRBV12-3 or TRBV12-4 and TRBJ2-7; tentative D call: TRBD1 (6 bases). The read gets to within 3 residues of the CDR3 end, and the germline J gene fills in the rest. Deletions cut 7 bases from V and 2 bases from J, with 15 bases between. This CDR3 region has 14 residues.

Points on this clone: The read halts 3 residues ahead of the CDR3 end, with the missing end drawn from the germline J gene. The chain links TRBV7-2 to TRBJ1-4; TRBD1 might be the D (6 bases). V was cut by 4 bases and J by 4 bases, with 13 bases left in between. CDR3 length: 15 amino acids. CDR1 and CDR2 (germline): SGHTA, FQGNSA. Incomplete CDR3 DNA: TGTGCCAGCAGCTCCACGGGGGGGCGTAATGAAAAA. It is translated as CASSSTGGRNEK. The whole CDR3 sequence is CASSSTGGRNEKLFF.

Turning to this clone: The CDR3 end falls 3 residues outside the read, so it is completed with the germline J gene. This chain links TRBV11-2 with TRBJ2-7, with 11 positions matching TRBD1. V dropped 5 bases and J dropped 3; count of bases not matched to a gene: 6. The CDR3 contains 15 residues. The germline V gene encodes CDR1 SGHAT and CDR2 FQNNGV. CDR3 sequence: CASSPRTGGVYEQYF. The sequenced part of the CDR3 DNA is TGTGCCAGCAGCCCCCGGACAGGGGGCGTCTACGAG.

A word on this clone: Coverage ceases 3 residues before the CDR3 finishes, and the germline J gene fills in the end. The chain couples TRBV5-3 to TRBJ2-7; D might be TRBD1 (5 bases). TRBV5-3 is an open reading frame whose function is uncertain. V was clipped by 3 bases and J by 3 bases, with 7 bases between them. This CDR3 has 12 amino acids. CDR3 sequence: CARSSRVYEQYF. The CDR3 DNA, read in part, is TGTGCCAGAAGCTCCAGGGTCTACGAG.

CDR3 in amino acids: CSATKPGIEETQYF. Incomplete CDR3 DNA: TGCAGTGCCACCAAACCAGGGATAGAAGAGACG. V and J are TRBV20-1 and TRBJ2-3; tentative D call: TRBD1 (5 bases). The read ends 3 residues early relative to the CDR3; the germline J gene fills the gap. The length of the CDR3 is 14 residues. Germline CDR1 DFQATT, CDR2 SNEGSKA (reference sequence).

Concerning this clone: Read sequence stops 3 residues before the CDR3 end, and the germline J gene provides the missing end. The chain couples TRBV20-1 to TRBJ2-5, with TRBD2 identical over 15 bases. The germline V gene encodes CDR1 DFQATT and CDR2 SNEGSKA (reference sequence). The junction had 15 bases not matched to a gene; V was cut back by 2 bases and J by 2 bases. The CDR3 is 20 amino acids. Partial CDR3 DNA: TGCAGTGCTAGATCCGGGACAGTGGGGACTAGCGGGAGGCTACAAGAGACC. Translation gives CSARSGTVGTSGRLQET. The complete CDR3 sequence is CSARSGTVGTSGRLQETQYF.

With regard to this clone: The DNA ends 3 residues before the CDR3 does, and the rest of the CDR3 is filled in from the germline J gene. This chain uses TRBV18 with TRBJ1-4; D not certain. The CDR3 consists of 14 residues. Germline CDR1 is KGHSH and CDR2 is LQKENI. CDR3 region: CASSLTPEEEELFF. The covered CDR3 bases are TGTGCCAGCTCACTGACTCCCGAGGAGGAAGAA.

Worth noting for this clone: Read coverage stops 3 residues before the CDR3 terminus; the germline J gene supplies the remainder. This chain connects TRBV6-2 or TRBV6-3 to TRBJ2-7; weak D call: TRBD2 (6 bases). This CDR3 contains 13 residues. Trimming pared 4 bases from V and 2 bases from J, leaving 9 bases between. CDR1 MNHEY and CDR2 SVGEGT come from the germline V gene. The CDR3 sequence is CASSWRVAYEQYF. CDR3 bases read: TGTGCCAGCAGTTGGAGGGTCGCCTACGAG.

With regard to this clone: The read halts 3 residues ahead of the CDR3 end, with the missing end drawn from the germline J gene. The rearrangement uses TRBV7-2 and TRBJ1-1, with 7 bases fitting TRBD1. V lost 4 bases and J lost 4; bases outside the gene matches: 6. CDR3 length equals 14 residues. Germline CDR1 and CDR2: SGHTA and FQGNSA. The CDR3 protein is CASSSAAGGTEAFF. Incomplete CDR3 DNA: TGTGCCAGCAGCTCAGCAGCAGGGGGCACTGAA.

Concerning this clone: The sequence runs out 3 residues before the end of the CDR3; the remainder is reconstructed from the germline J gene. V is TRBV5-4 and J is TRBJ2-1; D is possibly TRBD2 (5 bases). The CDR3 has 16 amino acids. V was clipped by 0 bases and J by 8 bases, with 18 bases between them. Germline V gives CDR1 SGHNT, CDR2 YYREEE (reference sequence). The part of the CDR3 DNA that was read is TGTGCCAGCAGCTTGGGTCCCGGGGTAAAAGGCGATGAG. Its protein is CASSLGPGVKGDE. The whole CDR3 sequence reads CASSLGPGVKGDEQFF.

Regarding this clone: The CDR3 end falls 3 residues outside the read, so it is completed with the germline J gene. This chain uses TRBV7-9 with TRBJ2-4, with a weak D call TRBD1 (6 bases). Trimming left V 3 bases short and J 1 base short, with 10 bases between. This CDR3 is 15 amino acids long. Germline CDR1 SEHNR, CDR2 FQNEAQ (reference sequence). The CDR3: CASSFYGGAKNIQYF. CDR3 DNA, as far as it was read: TGTGCCAGCAGCTTCTATGGGGGCGCCAAAAACATT.

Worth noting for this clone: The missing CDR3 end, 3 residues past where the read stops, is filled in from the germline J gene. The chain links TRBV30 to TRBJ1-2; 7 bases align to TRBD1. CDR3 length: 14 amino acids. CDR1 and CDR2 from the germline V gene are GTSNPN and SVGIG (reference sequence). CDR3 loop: CAWRGMGQSYDYTF. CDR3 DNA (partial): TGTGCCTGGAGGGGAATGGGACAGTCCTACGAC.